This TCR beta chain was sequenced in a study of T cells after yellow fever vaccination. Template switching by 5'RACE produced TCR cDNA, adding a universal primer site and UMIs. One entry per CDR3 protein results from TCRdb running MiXCR on the 5' RACE reads. The sample records 350,000 to 450,000 distinct CDR3 sequences, 15% to 20% being singletons. Germline values: CDR1 DFQATT, CDR2 SNEGSKA (reference sequence). This CDR3 is 14 amino acids long. V was pared by 3 bases and J by 0 bases, with 12 bases between. This clonotype was detected ten times or more. The sample consisted of PBMCs, taken before the yellow fever booster vaccination. The chain employs TRBV20-1 and TRBJ2-7; the D gene is possibly TRBD2 (5 bases). The TCR was taken from a man between 18 and 35 years old who received the YFV17D yellow fever vaccine. This chain's CDR3 is CSASSDGDSYEQYF. CDR3 sequence (DNA): TGCAGTGCTAGCTCGGACGGGGACTCCTACGAGCAGTACTTC.